This record looks at one TCR beta chain sequence and its context. This record belongs to a study of blood T cell repertoires in COVID-19. Turning to the study itself: Specimens from acute and convalescent COVID-19 originated in the United States, Italy and Spain. In each case, the material was cDNA or gDNA derived from T cells, B-cell-depleted T cells, or PBMCs.

How the authors handled the data: Scientists estimated how many nucleated cells there were by amplifying reference gene primers. Here immunoSEQ multiplex PCR was the method, and the copy in TCRdb shows in-frame clones only, minus some. Clone size and V and J calls were adopted from that table, with D and trimming inferred from the DNA. The table shows some 150,000 clones, with roughly 79% occurring only once. Trimming shortened V by 9 bases and J by 4 bases, and 22 bases separated the two germline ends. The CDR3 extends over 16 amino acids. CDR1 is LNHDA, CDR2 SQIVND, per germline (reference sequence).

The TCR comes from an older woman with active or convalescent COVID-19. The V gene is TRBV19, the J gene TRBJ1-3, with D maybe TRBD1 (6 bases). Sequenced material: peripheral blood. For the CDR3, the DNA is TGTGCCAGCCTACGCGGACAGTTTGGTCGGGGAAACACCATATATTTT. It codes for CASLRGQFGRGNTIYF.